The TCR beta chain under discussion was sequenced for a study of CD8+CD57+ T cells in acquired aplastic anemia (dated by TCRdb to between 2017 and 2018). The study in broad terms: DNA extracted from sorted CD4+ and CD8+ cells had a mean of about 3 ug, with a range of 0.2 to 27.4 ug. For healthy donor samples, the average read count was about 9.8 million for CD4+ cells and roughly 12 million for CD8+ cells.

On this clonotype itself: Its specific antigen is unknown. One base away there is no much larger clone; base qualities are not given.

CDR1 SGHAT and CDR2 FQDESV are derived from the germline V gene (reference sequence). Germline trimming amounts to 2 bases on V and 0 bases on J, with 9 as the count of junction bases outside the gene matches. The CDR3 measures 17 amino acids from cysteine to phenylalanine. The kept DNA is CDR3 alone, 51 bases in frame from the first base. Genomic DNA was used as template for profiling of TCR beta VDJ combinations and CDR3 sequences. An Illumina HiSeq 2000 was used for TCR repertoire sequencing. On the authors' methods: Repertoire assessment relied on Simpson's diversity index, CDR3 size and DJ length profiles, and TRBV/TRBJ rearrangement plots. The most abundant DNA sequence in the deep sequencing data was defined as the immunodominant clone. CDR3 amino acid sequences were checked for sharing across subjects and were also compared against the VDJdb database and published repertoires. In TCRdb, the public reads were trimmed at Q25 with fastp and aligned with MiXCR, with productive beta chains retained. Every entry covers one CDR3 protein and lists the most common genes and DNA from its rows. TCRdb's processing, not the study's, gives the V and J calls here. This sample lists about 220,000 distinct CDR3 sequences; approximately 35% were detected once. Roughly 1.1% of the sample rests with the top ten.

Findings and caveats that apply to the study as a whole: No significant difference in CD8+ Simpson's diversity was found between patients and healthy controls (P=0.060). Around 30 CD8+ CDR3 sequences were shared between patients and controls but appeared highly expressed in patients and within their immunodominant clones.

The study deep-sequenced TCR repertoires of sorted CD4+ and CD8+ blood T cells from severe aplastic anemia patients and healthy subjects. Ficoll-Paque density gradient centrifugation was used to isolate peripheral blood mononuclear cells. Before DNA extraction, CD4+ and CD8+ T cells were sorted by FACS or by magnetic beads. This sequence originates from a human donor in good health, serving as a control. The sample comprised sorted CD4+, CD8+, or CD8+CD57+ T cells (not recorded which) from PBMCs. Here the chain combines TRBV11-1 and TRBJ2-5, with 7 central nucleotides matching TRBD1. The nucleotide sequence is TGTGCCAGCAGCTTAATTTCCGGACAGGTGTACCAAGAGACCCAGTACTTC. This translates into CASSLISGQVYQETQYF.